The rows below give T cell receptor beta chains drawn from one sample of a study of blood T cell repertoires in COVID-19. The protocol was immunoSEQ multiplex PCR, while the TCRdb copy is restricted to in-frame clones and leaves out a portion. The data show tens of thousands of clones, with around 72% seen just once and 43% held by the top ten. The source material was peripheral blood. Every receptor here comes from a woman older than 75 with acute or convalescent COVID-19. The CDR3 runs from the conserved cysteine through the conserved F or W. D genes are given only for firm matches. For some rows the clone size is stated as once, few or many, or as a class when expanded; others skip it.

CDR3nt	CDR3aa	v_gene	j_gene	d_gene	abundance
TGTGCCAGCAGCTTTGGTGCAGGGACAGCCTACTCTGGAAACACCATATATTTT	CASSFGAGTAYSGNTIYF	TRBV11-2	TRBJ1-3	TRBD1	once
TGTGCCAGCAGTTACGCACAGTCTTCGGCCTATGGCTACACCTTC	CASSYAQSSAYGYTF	TRBV6-5	TRBJ1-2	NA	NA
TGTGCCAGCAGTGATATTTGGGGGCAAAGGGGTGGCTACACCTTC	CASSDIWGQRGGYTF	TRBV6-1	TRBJ1-2	NA	NA
TGTGCCTGGAGCCGACAGGACGGCACTGAAGCTTTCTTT	CAWSRQDGTEAFF	TRBV30	TRBJ1-1	NA	once
TGTGCCAGCATAAGGACAGAGGGCACTGAAGCTTTCTTT	CASIRTEGTEAFF	TRBV6-5	TRBJ1-1	NA	NA
TGTGCCAGTAGTCGGTCTAGCGGGTGGGATACGCAGTATTTT	CASSRSSGWDTQYF	TRBV19	TRBJ2-3	TRBD2	NA
TGCGCCAGCAGTGATGCTAGGAGCTCCTACGAGCAGTACTTC	CASSDARSSYEQYF	TRBV10-1	TRBJ2-7	NA	NA
TGTGCCAGCAGTTTATCGCGGAAGAGCACAGATACGCAGTATTTT	CASSLSRKSTDTQYF	TRBV27	TRBJ2-3	NA	NA
TGTGCCAGCAGTTACTCAAAAGGACAGGGTCGGGCGGATACGCAGTATTTT	CASSYSKGQGRADTQYF	TRBV6-2/TRBV6-3	TRBJ2-3	TRBD1	once
TGTGCCAGCAGTGCCGGATTCGGGACAGGGAGAAATGAGCAGTTCTTC	CASSAGFGTGRNEQFF	TRBV28	TRBJ2-1	TRBD1	NA
TGTGCCAGCAGTGTGGGACAGGGGGTATTGCAGCCCCAGCATTTT	CASSVGQGVLQPQHF	TRBV2	TRBJ1-5	TRBD1	NA
TGCGCCAGCAGTGTCCTCGGGACAGCCCAAGGTTCACCCCTCCACTTT	CASSVLGTAQGSPLHF	TRBV10-2	TRBJ1-6	TRBD1	NA
TGTGCCAGCAGTCGGCTTGGGGGACAGGGCGGTCAGCCCCAGCATTTT	CASSRLGGQGGQPQHF	TRBV28	TRBJ1-5	TRBD1	NA
TGCGCCAGCAGCCAAACAGTGAGCTCCTATAATTCACCCCTCCACTTT	CASSQTVSSYNSPLHF	TRBV4-1	TRBJ1-6	NA	NA
TGTGCCAGCAGTGCACAGGGCACAGATACGCAGTATTTT	CASSAQGTDTQYF	TRBV25-1	TRBJ2-3	NA	NA
TGTGCCAGCAGCCCCTGGACAGGGGGCAGCTACGAGCAGTACTTC	CASSPWTGGSYEQYF	TRBV7-8	TRBJ2-7	TRBD1	few
TGTGCCAGCAGCGCTAGAAAGGACAGAGCCAAAAACATTCAGTACTTC	CASSARKDRAKNIQYF	TRBV11-1	TRBJ2-4	NA	NA
TGTGCCAGCTCACTTAAAAATCCGGGACAAGCTGGCAATCAGCCCCAGCATTTT	CASSLKNPGQAGNQPQHF	TRBV18	TRBJ1-5	NA	NA
TGTGCCAGCTCACCACGCACTGCTAATGAAAAACTGTTTTTT	CASSPRTANEKLFF	TRBV18	TRBJ1-4	NA	few
TGCGCCAGCAGCTTGGATGGGACTAGCGAAGGCGAGCAGTACTTC	CASSLDGTSEGEQYF	TRBV5-1	TRBJ2-7	TRBD2	NA
TGTGCCAGCAGCCCCGGACTAGCGGGGGGAGCAGATACGCAGTATTTT	CASSPGLAGGADTQYF	TRBV7-9	TRBJ2-3	TRBD2	NA
TGTGCCAGTGCGGACACTGACACCGGGGAGCTGTTTTTT	CASADTDTGELFF	TRBV19	TRBJ2-2	NA	NA
TGTGCCAGCAGCTTAGAAAGGACAGGGTCTGAAGCTTTCTTT	CASSLERTGSEAFF	TRBV7-2	TRBJ1-1	TRBD1	NA
TGTGCCAGCAGCAAGAACAGGGCGCGATCCACAACCTACAATGAGCAGTTCTTC	CASSKNRARSTTYNEQFF	TRBV21-1	TRBJ2-1	NA	few
TGTGCCAGCTCACCACCCTCTGATGAAAAACTGTTTTTT	CASSPPSDEKLFF	TRBV18	TRBJ1-4	NA	NA
TGTGCCAGCAGCCTAAGGTCTAGCGGCCAGGGAGAGACCCAGTACTTC	CASSLRSSGQGETQYF	TRBV7-9	TRBJ2-5	TRBD2	once
TGTGCCACCAGCAGAGATAGGGTAGCGGGAGGGTTCAATGAGCAGTTCTTC	CATSRDRVAGGFNEQFF	TRBV15	TRBJ2-1	TRBD2	NA
TGCGCCAGCAGCTTTGCCACAGACCTCTACGAGCAGTACTTC	CASSFATDLYEQYF	TRBV5-1	TRBJ2-7	NA	NA
TGCGCCAGCAGCTTGGAGGACTCCGGTAAAGACGGCTACACCTTC	CASSLEDSGKDGYTF	TRBV5-1	TRBJ1-2	NA	NA
TGTGCCAGCAGCGGACGACAGGGGGTGAACGGGGAGCTGTTTTTT	CASSGRQGVNGELFF	TRBV7-6	TRBJ2-2	TRBD1	NA
TGCGCCAGCAGCTTGGACTGGAGCTCCTATAATTCACCCCTCCACTTT	CASSLDWSSYNSPLHF	TRBV5-1	TRBJ1-6	NA	NA
TGTGCCAGCAATAAACAGGGAACTAACACCGGGGAGCTGTTTTTT	CASNKQGTNTGELFF	TRBV6-5	TRBJ2-2	NA	NA
TGTGCCAGCAGTGAAAGAGGGGACTGGGTTGGACAGCCCCAGCATTTT	CASSERGDWVGQPQHF	TRBV6-1	TRBJ1-5	NA	once
TGTGCCAGCAGCCCTAGAGGGGGACCTGAAGCTTTCTTT	CASSPRGGPEAFF	TRBV3-1/TRBV3-2	TRBJ1-1	NA	NA
TGTGCCAGCAGCCGAGGACAGTTGAACACTGAAGCTTTCTTT	CASSRGQLNTEAFF	TRBV14	TRBJ1-1	NA	few
TGTGCCAGCAGTTTATGGGCAGGGTCGGATAATTCACCCCTCCACTTT	CASSLWAGSDNSPLHF	TRBV27	TRBJ1-6	NA	NA
TGTGCCAGCAGTGAAAGGGGCAGCTTGAACTATGGCTACACCTTC	CASSERGSLNYGYTF	TRBV6-1	TRBJ1-2	NA	NA
TGTGCCAGCAGTGATAGTGTTAGCACAGATACGCAGTATTTT	CASSDSVSTDTQYF	TRBV2	TRBJ2-3	NA	NA
TGTGCCAGTAGTATACGGCGGGATACGCAGTATTTT	CASSIRRDTQYF	TRBV19	TRBJ2-3	NA	NA
TGTGCCAGCAGCTTAGATGCAGGGGGCTACGAGCAGTACTTC	CASSLDAGGYEQYF	TRBV7-2	TRBJ2-7	TRBD1	NA
TGCAGTGCTAGTACCACTAGCGGGAATGAGCAGTTCTTC	CSASTTSGNEQFF	TRBV20-1	TRBJ2-1	TRBD2	NA
TGTGCCAGCTCAATCCTTTCCGAGGGCGAGTACACTGAAGCTTTCTTT	CASSILSEGEYTEAFF	TRBV18	TRBJ1-1	NA	NA
TGTGCCAGCAGCTTAGCCCTGTCTTCCTACGAGCAGTACTTC	CASSLALSSYEQYF	TRBV7-9	TRBJ2-7	NA	NA
NA	CASSSSDPVGADTQYF	TRBV6-5	TRBJ2-3	NA	NA
TGTGCCAGCAGCTTGGAGCGGGAGGCGACCACAGATACGCAGTATTTT	CASSLEREATTDTQYF	TRBV7-2	TRBJ2-3	TRBD2	NA
TGTGCCAGCAGCTTGAGGGTGAGCGGGGGGTTCCAAGAGACCCAGTACTTC	CASSLRVSGGFQETQYF	TRBV5-4	TRBJ2-5	TRBD2	once
TGTGCCACCAGTCCGAAAATCGCGGGGGGGCGCACAGATACGCAGTATTTT	CATSPKIAGGRTDTQYF	TRBV24-1	TRBJ2-3	TRBD2	NA
TGCGCCAGCAGCTTTAGTTCAAGGATCGGGTCGTCCTACGAGCAGTACTTC	CASSFSSRIGSSYEQYF	TRBV5-1	TRBJ2-7	NA	NA
TGTGCCAGCAGCTTAAGACCACCGGGACTAGCGGGGGACGAGCAGTACTTC	CASSLRPPGLAGDEQYF	TRBV7-8	TRBJ2-7	TRBD2	few